This T cell receptor (beta chain) was obtained from a study of blood T cell repertoires in COVID-19. Study-wide background: Sites across the United States, Italy and Spain contributed samples from acute and convalescent COVID-19. PBMCs, B-cell-depleted T cells, or T cells provided the cDNA or gDNA that made up the material.

Germline values: CDR1 SGHTA, CDR2 FQGNSA. The CDR3 spans 15 residues. Trimming stripped 4 bases from V and 0 bases from J, with 10 bases between. Original data processing: Amplification from reference gene primers served as the basis for estimated nucleated cell counts. Generated by immunoSEQ multiplex PCR, the TCRdb table keeps only in-frame clones and is missing some. The DNA was the basis for D and trimming; V, J and clone size are from that table. The sample comprises around 260,000 clones, roughly 86% of which are singletons, and around a tenth rests with the top ten. The receptor was isolated from a man aged 35 to 55 who had recovered from COVID-19. The sequenced material came from peripheral blood. The V and J genes are TRBV7-2 and TRBJ2-1, with D tentatively TRBD1 (5 bases). The CDR3 spells CASSSDMSSYNEQFF. The CDR3 nucleotides read TGTGCCAGCAGCTCGGACATGAGCTCCTACAATGAGCAGTTCTTC.